The 31 T cell receptor beta chains in this list originate from one sample, sequenced in a study of response to subunit inactivated influenza vaccine. TCRdb independently ran MiXCR on the RT-PCR reads; one entry per CDR3 protein. This table holds over 800,000 distinct CDR3 sequences, 21% found once. This sample comprised PBMCs from blood, obtained roughly 5 days after vaccination. Receptors originate from a man in his fifties or sixties who received an inactivated influenza vaccine.

CDR3 bases: TGTGCCACCAGCAGAGATCGAGGGCTTGATCAGCCCCAGCATTTT. Its protein is CATSRDRGLDQPQHF. The rearrangement links TRBV15 to TRBJ1-5; D is unclear. Per the germline V gene, CDR1 is LNHNV and CDR2 is YYDKDF (reference sequence). V lost 0 bases and J lost 5, with 11 bases in between. This CDR3 has 15 amino acids.

The gene calls are TRBV7-9 and TRBJ2-5; no clear D gene. This CDR3 spans 14 amino acids. The germline V gene has CDR1 SEHNR and CDR2 FQNEAQ (reference sequence). The V end lost 5 bases, the J end lost 0 bases, and 10 bases lay between the germline ends. The CDR3 here is CASSSYLDQETQYF. The CDR3 DNA follows: TGTGCCAGCAGCAGCTACCTAGACCAAGAGACCCAGTACTTC.

V is TRBV18 and J is TRBJ2-3, with a weak D call TRBD2 (5 bases). Trimming stripped 0 bases from V and 2 bases from J, with 12 bases between. Germline V CDR1 and CDR2: KGHSH, LQKENI. The CDR3 is 16 amino acids. CDR3 residues: CASSPPTYGLTDTQYF. For the CDR3, the DNA is TGTGCCAGCTCACCACCGACTTACGGACTCACAGATACGCAGTATTTT.

This clonotype was seen ten or more times. V is TRBV2 and J is TRBJ2-7, with 13 bases aligning to TRBD2. Germline CDR1 reads SNHLY; CDR2 reads FYNNEI. This CDR3 is built from 17 residues. The trim removed 0 bases at V and 4 bases at J, leaving 6 bases unmatched. CDR3 nucleotide sequence: TGTGCCAGCAGTGAAGCCGGACTAGCGGGAGAAAGGTACGAGCAGTACTTC. This encodes CASSEAGLAGERYEQYF.

The gene calls are TRBV20-1 and TRBJ2-1, with 11 bases that match TRBD2. Germline assignment: CDR1 DFQATT and CDR2 SNEGSKA (reference sequence). The CDR3 spans 15 residues. The V segment lost 3 bases and the J segment 4 bases; nucleotides outside the gene matches: 5. The CDR3: CSASRSGRDYNEQFF. The CDR3 DNA sequence: TGCAGTGCTAGCCGTAGCGGGAGGGATTACAATGAGCAGTTCTTC.

This clonotype was counted many times. The chain couples TRBV4-3 to TRBJ2-1; a weak D match, TRBD2 (5 bases). V was shortened by 0 bases and J by 1 base, with 10 bases between the two germline ends. Germline V gene sequence: CDR1 LGHNA, CDR2 YSLEER. This CDR3 has 16 amino acids. CDR3 in amino acids: CASSQDAGKSYNEQFF. The CDR3 nucleotides read TGCGCCAGCAGCCAAGATGCGGGTAAATCCTACAATGAGCAGTTCTTC.

This clonotype showed up just a few times. The V call is TRBV3-1, the J call TRBJ2-5; 7 nucleotides match TRBD2. In germline, CDR1 is LGHDT, CDR2 YNNKEL (reference sequence). The V gene end was trimmed by 1 base and the J gene end by 5 bases; junction bases not matched to a gene: 7. This CDR3 is built from 15 residues. CDR3 amino acids: CASSQVRLAQETQYF. In DNA form, the CDR3 reads TGTGCCAGCAGCCAAGTGAGACTAGCTCAGGAGACCCAGTACTTC.

The chain links TRBV6-2 or TRBV6-3 to TRBJ2-2, with D unclear. Germline V gene sequence: CDR1 MNHEY, CDR2 SVGEGT. The CDR3 consists of 15 residues. Between the trimmed V and J ends, which lost 4 bases and 6 bases, there was a span of 15 bases. The CDR3 DNA reads TGTGCCAGCAGTTTTAGGCGTTCGCGCCCCGGGGAGCTGTTTTTT. Its protein is CASSFRRSRPGELFF.

The chain joins TRBV5-6 to TRBJ1-1; 8 bases fit TRBD1. CDR1 SGHDT and CDR2 YYEEEE come from the germline V gene. This CDR3 spans 14 amino acids. V was clipped by 4 bases and J by 5 bases; unmatched bases: 7. CDR3 amino acids: CASSATYRGTEAFF. The CDR3 DNA follows: TGTGCCAGCAGCGCGACTTACAGGGGGACTGAAGCTTTCTTT.

V gene TRBV4-2 combines with J gene TRBJ1-3; tentative D call: TRBD1 (5 bases). The CDR3 contains 20 residues. Trimming stripped 0 bases from V and 0 bases from J, with 21 bases between. Germline CDR1 is LGHNA and CDR2 is YNFKEQ. The CDR3 DNA reads TGTGCCAGCAGCCAAGATCTAGGGGCCGACCCTTCAACCTCTGGAAACACCATATATTTT. Its translation is CASSQDLGADPSTSGNTIYF.

The V and J genes are TRBV24-1 and TRBJ2-3, with 8 bases lining up with TRBD2. Per germline, CDR1 KGHDR and CDR2 SFDVKD. This CDR3 spans 15 amino acids. Trimming cost V 9 bases and J 0 bases; bases outside gene matches: 7. The chain's CDR3 is CATERESQSTDTQYF. Here the CDR3 DNA reads TGTGCCACCGAGCGGGAGTCACAAAGCACAGATACGCAGTATTTT.

This clonotype was counted between two and nine times. The rearrangement joins TRBV28 to TRBJ1-3; D not resolved. The CDR3 has 15 residues. Trimming left V 5 bases short and J 0 bases short, with 11 bases between. Germline CDR1 reads MDHEN; CDR2 reads SYDVKM. This CDR3 is CASSPGRLSGNTIYF. The CDR3 DNA reads as TGTGCCAGCAGTCCCGGACGGCTCTCTGGAAACACCATATATTTT.

The chain carries TRBV6-2 or TRBV6-3 and TRBJ2-4; D not resolved. The germline V gene encodes CDR1 MNHEY and CDR2 SVGEGT. The CDR3 runs 18 residues. Trimming took off 0 bases at V and 0 bases at J, with 15 bases between the two ends. CDR3: CASSYSPSGPIAKNIQYF. The CDR3 DNA reads as TGTGCCAGCAGTTACTCACCCTCGGGTCCTATAGCCAAAAACATTCAGTACTTC.

The rearrangement uses TRBV4-3 and TRBJ1-4, with 7 bases aligning to TRBD1. CDR1 and CDR2 (germline): LGHNA, YSLEER. V shed 0 bases and J 8 bases; nucleotides not matched to a gene: 6. This CDR3 spans 15 amino acids. The CDR3 DNA follows: TGCGCCAGCAGCCAAGATCAGGGGGAAAACGAAAAACTGTTTTTT. Protein product: CASSQDQGENEKLFF.

This clonotype was seen more than once but under ten times. The V gene is TRBV7-3, the J gene TRBJ2-1; 8 nucleotides match TRBD2. CDR3 length: 18 residues. Trimming removed 5 bases from V and 4 bases from J; junction bases left unmatched: 16. Germline values: CDR1 SGHTA, CDR2 FQGTGA. The CDR3 spells CASSPNLPGTSSYNEQFF. The CDR3 DNA sequence: TGTGCCAGCAGCCCCAACCTACCAGGGACTAGTTCGTACAATGAGCAGTTCTTC.

V gene TRBV6-5 combines with J gene TRBJ1-1; 7 nucleotides align to TRBD1. The CDR3 has 14 residues. V shed 4 bases and J 10 bases; nucleotides not matched to a gene: 12. CDR1 is MNHEY, CDR2 SVGAGI, per germline. CDR3 residues: CASSSSDRVNRAFF. CDR3 DNA sequence: TGTGCCAGCAGTTCCTCTGACAGGGTTAATAGAGCTTTCTTT.

The chain employs TRBV4-3 and TRBJ2-2; D might be TRBD1 (6 bases). Germline CDR1 is LGHNA and CDR2 is YSLEER. V was shortened by 3 bases and J by 0 bases, with 17 bases between the two germline ends. This CDR3 is built from 18 residues. Here the CDR3 DNA reads TGCGCCAGCAGCCAGGAACAGGGAATTCGGTCGAACACCGGGGAGCTGTTTTTT. Encoded protein: CASSQEQGIRSNTGELFF.

This clonotype has only a few counts. The chain combines TRBV12-3 or TRBV12-4 with TRBJ2-7; TRBD1 matches at 7 bases. V lost 0 bases, J lost 1 base, and 3 bases stayed unmatched. This CDR3 region has 15 residues. CDR3 coding DNA: TGTGCCAGCAGTTTAGCGGCACAGGGGTCCTACGAGCAGTACTTC. It specifies CASSLAAQGSYEQYF.

This clonotype was found a few times. The chain links TRBV5-1 to TRBJ2-3, with 7 bases fitting TRBD2. The CDR3 length is 16 residues. Germline V lookup: CDR1 SGHRS, CDR2 YFSETQ. Losses at the gene ends were 4 bases for V and 0 bases for J; bases not matched to a gene: 8. The CDR3 is CASSREASGSTDTQYF. For the CDR3, the DNA is TGCGCCAGCAGCCGGGAGGCTAGCGGAAGCACAGATACGCAGTATTTT.

The table lists this clonotype with a few counts. V usage is TRBV5-1 and J usage is TRBJ1-6, with D uncertain. The germline V and J ends were trimmed by 4 bases and 10 bases, with 15 bases remaining between them. The CDR3 spans 14 residues. Looked up from germline, CDR1 is SGHRS and CDR2 is YFSETQ. CDR3 in amino acids: CASSVQGPASPLHF. The CDR3 DNA follows: TGCGCCAGCAGCGTCCAAGGGCCAGCATCACCCCTCCACTTT. The full variable domain, its missing parts supplied by reference TRBV5-1 and TRBJ1-6, is KAGVTQTPRYLIKTRGQQVTLSCSPISGHRSVSWYQQTPGQGLQFLFEYFSETQRNKGNFPGRFSGRQFSNSRSEMNVSTLELGDSALYLCASSVQGPASPLHFGNGTRLTVT.

This chain uses TRBV11-3 with TRBJ2-5, with D perhaps being TRBD1 or TRBD2 (5 bases each). Germline V gene data show CDR1 as SGHNT and CDR2 as YENEEA. This CDR3 spans 14 amino acids. Trimming left V 2 bases short and J 3 bases short, with 10 bases between. CDR3 sequence reads: CASSLYGGKETQYF. The CDR3 DNA sequence: TGTGCCAGCAGCTTATATGGGGGAAAAGAGACCCAGTACTTC. The whole variable domain, filled in from reference TRBV11-3 and TRBJ2-5, reads EAGVVQSPRYKIIEKKQPVAFWCNPISGHNTLYWYLQNLGQGPELLIRYENEEAVDDSQLPKDRFSAERLKGVDSTLKIQPAELGDSAVYLCASSLYGGKETQYFGPGTRLLVL.

The chain joins TRBV5-5 to TRBJ2-1, with 10 bases aligning to TRBD2. V trimming: 5 bases; J trimming: 5 bases; junction bases outside the gene matches: 7. This CDR3 region has 15 residues. Germline CDR1 reads SGHKS; CDR2 reads YYEKEE (reference sequence). For the CDR3, the DNA is TGTGCCAGCAGAGATGGACTAGCGGCAGACAATGAGCAGTTCTTC. Encoded protein: CASRDGLAADNEQFF.

At least ten counts were recorded for this clonotype. The chain recombines TRBV29-1 with TRBJ1-1; D is possibly TRBD1 (5 bases). The CDR3 runs 11 residues. Germline CDR1 is SQVTM and CDR2 is ANQGSEA. CDR3 region: CMGQTNTEAFF. The CDR3 DNA reads TGCATGGGGCAGACGAACACTGAAGCTTTCTTT.

At least ten counts were recorded for this clonotype. The V gene is TRBV4-3, the J gene TRBJ2-5; no clear D. The V end was cut by 0 bases, the J end by 1 base, with 12 bases between. CDR1 and CDR2 (germline): LGHNA, YSLEER. This CDR3 has 16 amino acids. CDR3 coding DNA: TGCGCCAGCAGCCAAGATTTTAGGATAACCCAAGAGACCCAGTACTTC. Its protein is CASSQDFRITQETQYF.

The chain joins TRBV2 to TRBJ2-7; 7 positions agree with TRBD1. The V gene end was trimmed by 10 bases and the J gene end by 6 bases; junction bases not matched to a gene: 12. Germline V CDR1 and CDR2: SNHLY, FYNNEI. The CDR3 consists of 13 residues. DNA for the CDR3: TGTGCCACCTCAAGGGCAGGGGGTAGCGAGCAGTACTTC. Amino acids: CATSRAGGSEQYF.

This chain links TRBV4-3 with TRBJ2-5; D possibly corresponds to TRBD1 (8 bases). Germline-derived CDR1 and CDR2 are LGHNA and YSLEER. Deletions cut 4 bases from V and 6 bases from J, with 18 bases between. The CDR3 loop spans 15 amino acids. DNA for the CDR3: TGCGCCAGCAGCCCCACAGGGGGAGGGCGACAGACCCAGTACTTC. The encoded protein is CASSPTGGGRQTQYF.

The chain couples TRBV6-2 or TRBV6-3 to TRBJ2-1; D gene uncertain. Trimming removed 2 bases from V and 3 bases from J, with 11 bases in between. Germline V gene data show CDR1 as MNHEY and CDR2 as SVGEGT. The length of the CDR3 is 15 residues. The CDR3 DNA sequence: TGTGCCAGCAGTTACGGGCCAGGCAGCTACAATGAGCAGTTCTTC. It translates to CASSYGPGSYNEQFF.

V and J are TRBV14 and TRBJ2-5, with D unresolved. Looked up from germline, CDR1 is SGHDN and CDR2 is FVKESK. V dropped 4 bases and J dropped 5 bases, with 5 bases sitting between them. The CDR3 contains 11 residues. CDR3 sequence reads: CASSRTETQYF. The CDR3 DNA reads TGTGCCAGCAGCCGGACGGAGACCCAGTACTTC.

This clonotype turned up a few times. The rearrangement joins TRBV5-1 to TRBJ2-7; 8 bases are a match to TRBD1. The V gene end was trimmed by 4 bases and the J gene end by 6 bases; junction bases not matched to a gene: 6. The CDR3 consists of 13 residues. CDR1 is SGHRS and CDR2 is YFSETQ in the germline V gene. CDR3 residues: CASSPTGDPEQYF. CDR3 nucleotide sequence: TGCGCCAGCAGCCCGACAGGGGATCCCGAGCAGTACTTC.

This clonotype was observed a few times. The chain uses TRBV11-2 and TRBJ2-7, with D perhaps TRBD1 (6 bases). This CDR3 has 14 residues. Germline V CDR1 and CDR2: SGHAT, FQNNGV. Trimming cost V 5 bases and J 4 bases, with 15 bases left between them. The CDR3 region is CASSAFYGQYEQYF. For the CDR3, the DNA is TGTGCCAGCAGCGCATTCTACGGACAGTACGAGCAGTACTTC.

This clonotype has only a few counts. V gene TRBV2 combines with J gene TRBJ2-7, with D possibly TRBD1 on 6 matching bases. CDR3 size: 16 residues. Trimming left V 7 bases short and J 5 bases short, with 24 bases between. CDR1 SNHLY and CDR2 FYNNEI come from the germline V gene. In nucleotides, the CDR3 is TGTGCCAGCACCCCACCGTCCGGGACACCCTTTAACGAGCAGTACTTC. This sequence encodes CASTPPSGTPFNEQYF.